This T cell receptor (beta chain) came from a study of CXCR3-negative and CXCR3-positive naive CD8 T cells. CD8+ T cell subsets were each sorted in triplicate, a few hundred thousand cells apiece. cDNA libraries for TRB were generated by 5' RACE incorporating UMI labels. TCRdb re-called the 5' RACE reads and shows each CDR3 protein once, DNA omitted. The sample table includes 30,000 to 40,000 distinct CDR3 sequences. Germline loops: CDR1 LNHNV, CDR2 YYDKDF (reference sequence). The CDR3 has 14 residues. Study observations and caveats: Whereas memory cells differed, naive CXCR3-negative and CXCR3-positive cells shared similar TRBV-TRBJ usage.

Worth noting for this clonotype: What it binds is unknown.

This clonotype was sampled from a human donor in good health. Some clones in this sample may be carry-over from other donors' samples. V gene TRBV15 combines with J gene TRBJ2-2; the D call from TCRdb, TRBD1, cannot be confirmed without DNA. The sequenced sample consisted of memory CD8+ T cells from blood. The chain's CDR3 is CATSRVRGPGELFF.